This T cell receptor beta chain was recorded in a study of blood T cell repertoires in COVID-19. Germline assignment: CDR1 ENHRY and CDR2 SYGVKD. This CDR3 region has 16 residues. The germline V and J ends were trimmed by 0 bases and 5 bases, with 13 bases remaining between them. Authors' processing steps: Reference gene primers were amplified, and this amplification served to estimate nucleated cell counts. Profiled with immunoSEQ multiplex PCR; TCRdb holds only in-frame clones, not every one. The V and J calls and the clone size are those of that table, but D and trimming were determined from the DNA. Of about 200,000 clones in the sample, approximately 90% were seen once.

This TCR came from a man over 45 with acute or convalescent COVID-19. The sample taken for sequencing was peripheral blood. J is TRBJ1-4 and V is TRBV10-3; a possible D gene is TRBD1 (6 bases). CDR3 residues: CAISESNQGKNEKLFF. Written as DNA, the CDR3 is TGTGCCATCAGTGAGTCGAACCAGGGGAAGAATGAAAAACTGTTTTTT.